The TCR beta chain described here comes from a study of response to subunit inactivated influenza vaccine. Overall study results and limits: The authors offered the suggestion that each seasonal influenza vaccination recruits few new T cells.

On this clonotype: What it recognizes is unknown.

TCRdb processed the RT-PCR reads anew with MiXCR; each CDR3 protein has one entry. The sample gives around 250,000 distinct CDR3 sequences, 12% of which show up once; 7.8% is in the top ten. This material consisted of non-naive T cells sorted from PBMCs, taken around 15 days before vaccination. The clonotype originates from a man in his fifties who received an inactivated influenza vaccine.

The CDR3 nucleotides are TGTGCCAGCAGCTCCCACCTGGGGACTGAAGCTTTCTTT. As protein: CASSSHLGTEAFF. J is TRBJ1-1 and V is TRBV5-5, with D hard to call. The germline V gene encodes CDR1 SGHKS and CDR2 YYEKEE (reference sequence). Trimming cost V 3 bases and J 5 bases, with 11 bases left between them. The CDR3 totals 13 residues. Variable domain in full (rest from reference TRBV5-5 and TRBJ1-1): DAGVTQSPTHLIKTRGQQVTLRCSPISGHKSVSWYQQVLGQGPQFIFQYYEKEERGRGNFPDRFSARQFPNYSSELNVNALLLGDSALYLCASSSHLGTEAFFGQGTRLTVV.